The 32 T cell receptor beta chains presented below share a single source sample, sequenced in a study of memory CD4+ T cells and cytomegalovirus serostatus. The sort gate was single viable CD3+CD4+CD8-CD45RO+ cells for memory CD4+ T cells. Profiled with immunoSEQ multiplex PCR; TCRdb holds only in-frame clones, not every one. The sample shows 35,000 to 45,000 clones, around three quarters of them seen only once. The sequencing input was memory CD4+ T cells from blood. Every receptor here comes from an adult in good health and CMV-seronegative.

A single count supports this clone. The chain combines TRBV6-5 with TRBJ1-5; tentative D call: TRBD1 (6 bases). The CDR3 has 12 residues. CDR1 is MNHEY, CDR2 SVGAGI, per germline. Trimming took 6 bases from V and 6 from J, leaving 9 bases between them. The CDR3 bases are TGTGCCAGCAGGCAACAGGGTCAGCCCCAGCATTTT. Translating it yields CASRQQGQPQHF.

The gene calls are TRBV11-3 and TRBJ1-2; no firm D call. Germline loops: CDR1 SGHNT, CDR2 YENEEA. Deletions cut 0 bases from V and 4 bases from J, with 6 bases between. The CDR3 loop spans 13 amino acids. The CDR3 loop reads CASSLDSAYGYTF. CDR3 bases: TGTGCCAGCAGCTTAGATTCGGCCTATGGCTACACCTTC.

The table lists this clone with a few counts. The gene calls are TRBV7-9 and TRBJ1-1; D is unclear. Per the germline V gene, CDR1 is SEHNR and CDR2 is FQNEAQ (reference sequence). V lost 1 base and J 1 base, leaving 7 bases between the germline ends. This CDR3 has 14 amino acids. CDR3 sequence (DNA): TGTGCCAGCAGCTTAGGTGCCGAGAACACTGAAGCTTTCTTT. Residues: CASSLGAENTEAFF.

This chain links TRBV2 with TRBJ2-1; possibly TRBD1 for D (6 bases). Trimming cost V 5 bases and J 8 bases, with 19 bases left between them. The germline gives CDR1 SNHLY, CDR2 FYNNEI. This CDR3 has 15 amino acids. The CDR3 region is CASSRQIQGVDEQFF. The CDR3 nucleotides are TGTGCCAGCAGTAGACAAATACAGGGTGTTGATGAGCAGTTCTTC. Drawing the rest from reference TRBV2 and TRBJ2-1, the complete variable domain is EPEVTQTPSHQVTQMGQEVILRCVPISNHLYFYWYRQILGQKVEFLVSFYNNEISEKSEIFDDQFSVERPDGSNFTLKIRSTKLEDSAMYFCASSRQIQGVDEQFFGPGTRLTVL.

The rearrangement joins TRBV18 to TRBJ2-3, with TRBD1 matching 9 bases. CDR1 KGHSH and CDR2 LQKENI come from the germline V gene. The trim removed 3 bases at V and 2 bases at J, leaving 6 bases unmatched. CDR3 size: 16 residues. The CDR3 bases are TGTGCCAGCTCACCGGACAGGGGAACACTCACAGATACGCAGTATTTT. This encodes CASSPDRGTLTDTQYF.

This chain uses TRBV7-8 with TRBJ2-7; 10 nucleotides match TRBD2. J was trimmed by 0 bases and V by 5 bases; bases with no gene match: 13. This CDR3 comprises 18 residues. The V gene's germline CDR1 is SGHVS and CDR2 FQNEAQ. The CDR3 DNA follows: TGTGCCAGCAGCCCACAATCAGGACTAGCGGAGGCCTCCTACGAGCAGTACTTC. Its translation: CASSPQSGLAEASYEQYF.

In its sample, this clone was seen a few times. V is TRBV27 and J is TRBJ2-7; 8 bases are shared with TRBD1. Trimming at V came to 5 bases and at J to 3 bases, leaving 6 bases not matched to a gene. CDR3 length: 14 residues. Germline loops: CDR1 MNHEY, CDR2 SMNVEV (reference sequence). The CDR3 sequence: CASSADRVSYEQYF. CDR3 in DNA: TGTGCCAGCAGTGCGGACAGGGTAAGCTACGAGCAGTACTTC.

The genes are TRBV18 and TRBJ2-1; a weak D match, TRBD2 (6 bases). Trimming stripped 5 bases from V and 0 bases from J, with 11 bases between. The CDR3 length is 15 residues. Germline V gene lookup returns CDR1 KGHSH and CDR2 LQKENI. The CDR3 protein is CASSVLRDSYNEQFF. Here the CDR3 DNA reads TGTGCCAGCTCAGTTCTGCGGGACTCCTACAATGAGCAGTTCTTC.

The gene calls are TRBV7-2 and TRBJ2-1; maybe TRBD2 (6 bases). There are 15 residues in the CDR3. V lost 5 bases and J 3 bases, leaving 14 bases between the germline ends. Germline assignment: CDR1 SGHTA and CDR2 FQGNSA. The CDR3 DNA reads as TGTGCCAGCAGCCGAGGCGGGAATAACTACAATGAGCAGTTCTTC. Translation gives CASSRGGNNYNEQFF.

The chain employs TRBV15 and TRBJ1-2; 8 bases agree with TRBD1. The CDR3 contains 16 residues. Germline values: CDR1 LNHNV, CDR2 YYDKDF (reference sequence). J lost 8 bases, V lost 0 bases, and 11 bases had no gene match. The CDR3 region is CATSRDRQGALRGYTF. The DNA of the CDR3 is TGTGCCACCAGCAGAGATAGGCAGGGGGCGCTTCGGGGCTACACCTTC.

The rearrangement links TRBV7-2 to TRBJ2-1, with a tentative D call TRBD2 (6 bases). V lost 5 bases, J lost 8 bases, and 13 bases lay in between. Germline CDR1 SGHTA, CDR2 FQGNSA. The CDR3 runs to 13 residues. CDR3: CASSPTRRDEQFF. CDR3 nucleotide sequence: TGTGCCAGCAGCCCCACCCGGAGGGATGAGCAGTTCTTC.

V and J are TRBV7-8 and TRBJ2-2; D is unclear. With 2 bases removed from V and 2 bases from J, the gap between germline ends came to 9 bases. The CDR3 covers 15 residues. CDR1 and CDR2 (germline): SGHVS, FQNEAQ. The CDR3, as DNA: TGTGCCAGCAGCTTATGGCCAGGCAACACCGGGGAGCTGTTTTTT. Amino acids: CASSLWPGNTGELFF. The full variable domain, with the rest looked up from reference TRBV7-8 and TRBJ2-2, is GAGVSQSPRYKVAKRGQDVALRCDPISGHVSLFWYQQALGQGPEFLTYFQNEAQLDKSGLPSDRFFAERPEGSVSTLKIQRTQQEDSAVYLCASSLWPGNTGELFFGEGSRLTVL.

This clone was detected a few times. The chain is built from TRBV7-6 and TRBJ2-6; 8 bases match TRBD2. V was clipped by 1 base and J by 4 bases; unmatched bases: 12. Germline V lookup: CDR1 SGHVS, CDR2 FNYEAQ. The CDR3 is made up of 19 amino acids. The CDR3 DNA follows: TGTGCCAGCAGCTTAGGTCCGGGGGGGCCCTTTTCCGGGGCCAACGTCCTGACTTTC. Its protein is CASSLGPGGPFSGANVLTF.

The chain uses TRBV27 and TRBJ2-1; D remains ambiguous. The CDR3 spans 12 residues. Germline V gives CDR1 MNHEY, CDR2 SMNVEV (reference sequence). Trimming removed 9 bases at V and 5 bases at J, with 11 bases between. CDR3 in DNA: TGTGCCAGTGCCACCGTAGACAATGAGCAGTTCTTC. The encoded protein is CASATVDNEQFF.

The chain combines TRBV7-2 with TRBJ1-2, with D tentatively TRBD1 (5 bases). This CDR3 is built from 13 residues. V lost 1 base and J 2 bases, leaving 5 bases between the germline ends. Germline V gene data show CDR1 as SGHTA and CDR2 as FQGNSA. CDR3 sequence reads: CASSLGGNYGYTF. The DNA for the CDR3 is TGTGCCAGCAGCTTAGGGGGGAACTATGGCTACACCTTC. The full variable domain, its missing parts supplied by reference TRBV7-2 and TRBJ1-2, is GAGVSQSPSNKVTEKGKDVELRCDPISGHTALYWYRQSLGQGLEFLIYFQGNSAPDKSGLPSDRFSAERTGGSVSTLTIQRTQQEDSAVYLCASSLGGNYGYTFGSGTRLTVV.

The chain is built from TRBV11-3 and TRBJ2-7, with D possibly TRBD1 on 6 matching bases. The CDR3 runs 15 residues. Per the germline V gene, CDR1 is SGHNT and CDR2 is YENEEA. Trimming took 1 base from V and 2 from J, leaving 12 bases between them. CDR3 sequence (DNA): TGTGCCAGCAGCTTAGCTTCGACAGGAACCTACGAGCAGTACTTC. Translated, it gives CASSLASTGTYEQYF.

V gene TRBV18 combines with J gene TRBJ1-1; perhaps TRBD1 as D (5 bases). V was trimmed by 2 bases and J by 3 bases, leaving 7 bases between them. CDR1 and CDR2 (germline): KGHSH, LQKENI. This CDR3 has 13 residues. The CDR3 region is CASSPTRDTEAFF. CDR3 DNA sequence: TGTGCCAGCTCACCAACCAGGGACACTGAAGCTTTCTTT.

The chain carries TRBV4-2 and TRBJ2-1; 9 nucleotides match TRBD1. Germline V gene sequence: CDR1 LGHNA, CDR2 YNFKEQ. J gave up 5 bases and V 3 bases, and 5 bases lay outside the gene matches. This CDR3 contains 15 residues. CDR3 coding DNA: TGTGCCAGCAGCCATCCGGGACAGGGTAACAATGAGCAGTTCTTC. It yields the protein CASSHPGQGNNEQFF.

This sequence joins TRBV12-1 and TRBJ2-1; no DNA check was done on the table's D call, TRBD2. TRBV12-1 is designated a pseudogene. This CDR3 is built from 15 residues. CDR3 protein: CASSRTSGRTHEQFF. The CDR3 bases are TGTGCCAGCAGCCGTACTAGCGGGAGGACCCATGAGCAGTTCTTC.

The V and J genes are TRBV19 and TRBJ1-3, with D unresolved. V shed 2 bases and J shed 0 bases, with 11 bases lying between them. The CDR3 is made up of 16 amino acids. The germline gives CDR1 LNHDA, CDR2 SQIVND (reference sequence). The CDR3 DNA reads TGTGCCAGTAGTATAAGGATGACAAGCTCTGGAAACACCATATATTTT. Encoded protein: CASSIRMTSSGNTIYF.

V is TRBV11-3 and J is TRBJ2-7; 9 bases agree with TRBD2. The CDR3 is made up of 15 amino acids. CDR1 is SGHNT and CDR2 is YENEEA in the germline V gene. V gave up 4 bases and J gave up 5 bases; unmatched junction bases: 9. The CDR3 bases are TGTGCCAGCAGCTCCGGGGGTAGCGGGAGTCACGAGCAGTACTTC. It is translated as CASSSGGSGSHEQYF.

The CDR3 coding sequence is TGTGCCAGCAGCTTTCAGGAGGTCACCTACAATGAGCAGTTCTTC. This codes for CASSFQEVTYNEQFF. The V call is TRBV5-6, the J call TRBJ2-1, with D tentatively TRBD2 (5 bases). From germline, CDR1 is SGHDT and CDR2 YYEEEE. The CDR3 has 15 amino acids. V lost 2 bases and J lost 2, with 11 bases in between.

The V gene is TRBV11-3, the J gene TRBJ2-2; D unresolved. This CDR3 spans 15 amino acids. Deletions cut 2 bases from V and 1 base from J, with 8 bases between. Germline lookup yields CDR1 SGHNT and CDR2 YENEEA. CDR3 coding DNA: TGTGCCAGCAGCTTAACGACGGTGAACACCGGGGAGCTGTTTTTT. Its protein is CASSLTTVNTGELFF. The entire variable domain, with the rest obtained from reference TRBV11-3 and TRBJ2-2, is as follows: EAGVVQSPRYKIIEKKQPVAFWCNPISGHNTLYWYLQNLGQGPELLIRYENEEAVDDSQLPKDRFSAERLKGVDSTLKIQPAELGDSAVYLCASSLTTVNTGELFFGEGSRLTVL.

V and J are TRBV28 and TRBJ1-4; TRBD1 is a possible D gene (6 bases). Germline V CDR1 and CDR2: MDHEN, SYDVKM. Trimming took off 5 bases at V and 9 bases at J, with 13 bases between the two ends. CDR3 length equals 13 residues. The CDR3 DNA is TGTGCCAGCAGTCCCGGGACATTCCAAAAACTGTTTTTT. This encodes CASSPGTFQKLFF.

The gene calls are TRBV5-8 and TRBJ2-1; the match to TRBD1 covers 7 bases. The CDR3 length is 16 residues. The V segment lost 5 bases and the J segment 0 bases; nucleotides outside the gene matches: 8. Germline V CDR1 and CDR2: SGHTS, YDEGEE. DNA of the CDR3: TGTGCCAGCAGTTGGCGTGGGACAGCCTCCTACAATGAGCAGTTCTTC. Encoded protein: CASSWRGTASYNEQFF.

The CDR3 sequence: CASSLTYGYTF. In nucleotides, the CDR3 is TGTGCCAGCAGCTTAACTTATGGCTACACCTTC. V is TRBV7-2 and J is TRBJ1-2; no firm D call. This CDR3 contains 11 residues. V lost 2 bases to trimming and J lost 5 bases, with 3 bases between them. Looked up from germline, CDR1 is SGHTA and CDR2 is FQGNSA. The full variable domain, completed using reference TRBV7-2 and TRBJ1-2, is GAGVSQSPSNKVTEKGKDVELRCDPISGHTALYWYRQSLGQGLEFLIYFQGNSAPDKSGLPSDRFSAERTGGSVSTLTIQRTQQEDSAVYLCASSLTYGYTFGSGTRLTVV.

This chain links TRBV7-2 with TRBJ2-7, with TRBD2 matching 14 bases. Trimming took 4 bases from V and 9 from J; bases not matched to a gene: 5. This CDR3 is built from 14 residues. The germline V gene encodes CDR1 SGHTA and CDR2 FQGNSA. CDR3 residues: CASSSGLAGVVQYF. DNA of the CDR3: TGTGCCAGCAGCTCGGGACTAGCGGGAGTGGTGCAGTACTTC. Full variable domain (missing parts from reference TRBV7-2 and TRBJ2-7): GAGVSQSPSNKVTEKGKDVELRCDPISGHTALYWYRQSLGQGLEFLIYFQGNSAPDKSGLPSDRFSAERTGGSVSTLTIQRTQQEDSAVYLCASSSGLAGVVQYFGPGTRLTVT.

This clone was observed a handful of times. The chain joins TRBV7-9 to TRBJ2-5, with a possible D match to TRBD2 (6 bases). The CDR3 extends over 13 amino acids. Trimming removed 5 bases from V and 5 bases from J, with 12 bases in between. Germline CDR1 is SEHNR and CDR2 is FQNEAQ (reference sequence). The CDR3 is CASSRDSGETQYF. CDR3 bases: TGTGCCAGCAGCCGGGACTCGGGGGAGACCCAGTACTTC.

This chain links TRBV25-1 with TRBJ2-3; possibly TRBD2 for D (5 bases). Deletions cut 3 bases from V and 1 base from J, with 11 bases between. This CDR3 has 15 amino acids. Per germline, CDR1 MGHDK and CDR2 SYGVNS. CDR3 nucleotides: TGTGCCAGCAGTGATCCGGCGGAGGGCACAGATACGCAGTATTTT. It is translated as CASSDPAEGTDTQYF.

The chain carries TRBV2 and TRBJ2-5; D is undetermined. From germline, CDR1 is SNHLY and CDR2 FYNNEI. The ends were cut back, 3 bases at V and 5 bases at J, with 7 bases in the middle. This CDR3 comprises 12 residues. Written as DNA, the CDR3 is TGTGCCAGCAGTGATCAGTCCGAGACCCAGTACTTC. This gives the protein CASSDQSETQYF. Full variable domain (rest looked up from reference TRBV2 and TRBJ2-5): EPEVTQTPSHQVTQMGQEVILRCVPISNHLYFYWYRQILGQKVEFLVSFYNNEISEKSEIFDDQFSVERPDGSNFTLKIRSTKLEDSAMYFCASSDQSETQYFGPGTRLLVL.

This clone was observed a handful of times. The chain links TRBV6-6 to TRBJ1-2; tentatively, D is TRBD1 (6 bases). The V gene's germline CDR1 is MNHNY and CDR2 SVGAGI (reference sequence). The CDR3 contains 12 residues. Trimming removed 10 bases from V and 8 bases from J, with 17 bases in between. The CDR3 nucleotides are TGTGCCACCAAACAGGGAAATTACGGCTACACCTTC. Its protein is CATKQGNYGYTF.

The chain uses TRBV29-1 and TRBJ2-1; no clear D. This CDR3 contains 10 residues. CDR1 SQVTM and CDR2 ANQGSEA come from the germline V gene. V was pared by 2 bases and J by 9 bases, with 5 bases between. CDR3: CSVESFEQFF. CDR3 in DNA: TGCAGCGTTGAATCCTTTGAGCAGTTCTTC.